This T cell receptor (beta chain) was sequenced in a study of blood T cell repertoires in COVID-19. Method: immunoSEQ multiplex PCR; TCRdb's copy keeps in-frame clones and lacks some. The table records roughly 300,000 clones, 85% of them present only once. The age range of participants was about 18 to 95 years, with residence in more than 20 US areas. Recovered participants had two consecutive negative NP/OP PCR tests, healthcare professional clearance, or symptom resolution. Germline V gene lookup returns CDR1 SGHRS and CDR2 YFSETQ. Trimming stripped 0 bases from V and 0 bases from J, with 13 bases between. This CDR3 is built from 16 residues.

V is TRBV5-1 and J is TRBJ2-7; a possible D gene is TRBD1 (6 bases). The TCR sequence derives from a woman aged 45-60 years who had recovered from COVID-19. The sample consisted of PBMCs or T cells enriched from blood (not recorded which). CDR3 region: CASSLAGVTGSYEQYF. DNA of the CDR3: TGCGCCAGCAGCTTGGCCGGGGTGACAGGCTCCTACGAGCAGTACTTC. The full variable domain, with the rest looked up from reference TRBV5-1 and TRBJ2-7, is KAGVTQTPRYLIKTRGQQVTLSCSPISGHRSVSWYQQTPGQGLQFLFEYFSETQRNKGNFPGRFSGRQFSNSRSEMNVSTLELGDSALYLCASSLAGVTGSYEQYFGPGTRLTVT.